One and the same sample provided the 5 T cell receptor beta chains below, sequenced in a study of T-cell memory formation after mild COVID-19. TCRdb independently ran MiXCR on the 5' RACE reads; one entry per CDR3 protein. The sample shows 210,000 or so distinct CDR3 sequences, roughly 30% of them seen only once. Sequenced material: PBMCs or a T cell subset sorted from them (not recorded which). These receptors were obtained from an adult woman who had mild COVID-19 (a few samples of this study predate the infection). Cell type and time point are not known.

This clonotype appeared a few times. The chain couples TRBV5-1 to TRBJ1-1; the match to TRBD1 covers 7 bases. The CDR3 consists of 13 residues. J was trimmed by 2 bases and V by 3 bases; bases with no gene match: 1. Germline assignment: CDR1 SGHRS and CDR2 YFSETQ. CDR3 nucleotides: TGCGCCAGCAGCTACAGGGGAAACACTGAAGCTTTCTTT. The encoded protein is CASSYRGNTEAFF.

This clonotype has a handful of counts. The chain employs TRBV7-9 and TRBJ2-5; 9 positions match TRBD1. After removal of 5 bases from V and 2 bases from J, the junction contained 3 bases not matched to a gene. Per the germline V gene, CDR1 is SEHNR and CDR2 is FQNEAQ (reference sequence). This CDR3 has 14 amino acids. The CDR3 coding sequence is TGTGCCAGCAGCCCGGACAGGGGACAAGAGACCCAGTACTTC. It codes for CASSPDRGQETQYF.

The chain carries TRBV7-9 and TRBJ1-4; maybe TRBD1 (6 bases). Per the germline V gene, CDR1 is SEHNR and CDR2 is FQNEAQ (reference sequence). This CDR3 is 16 amino acids long. V lost 3 bases and J lost 1, with 12 bases in between. CDR3 sequence: CASSFTGLGTNEKLFF. The CDR3 DNA sequence: TGTGCCAGCAGCTTTACAGGGCTGGGAACTAATGAAAAACTGTTTTTT.

This clonotype was picked up a small number of times. The rearrangement joins TRBV12-3 or TRBV12-4 to TRBJ2-7; D remains unclear. V lost 2 bases, J lost 5 bases, and 4 bases lay in between. The CDR3 is 11 residues long. The CDR3 DNA sequence: TGTGCCAGCAGTTTATCCCACGAGCAGTACTTC. Its translation: CASSLSHEQYF.

CDR3 DNA sequence: TGCGCCAGCAGCCAAGAAGGCAGTCCCATTCGGTCCCAGCATTTT. Translated, it gives CASSQEGSPIRSQHF. This sequence joins TRBV4-1 and TRBJ1-5; D ambiguous. CDR1 MGHRA and CDR2 YSYEKL come from the germline V gene. The CDR3 totals 15 residues. V was shortened by 0 bases and J by 11 bases, with 17 bases between the two germline ends.